This T cell receptor (beta chain) was documented in a study of CD8 T cells in ankylosing spondylitis. Study-wide points: Disease-linked clones, CD8+, were relatively rare in peripheral blood. Reported data indicate significant enrichment of disease-linked clones within matched ankylosing spondylitis synovial fluid. Several highly homologous variants made up a TCR beta motif, and this motif appeared characteristic of ankylosing spondylitis blood.

The V end was cut by 6 bases, the J end by 6 bases, with 15 bases between. The CDR3 is 13 amino acids. Germline V gives CDR1 SQVTM, CDR2 ANQGSEA. Generation of TCR beta libraries employed quantitative 5'-RACE incorporating molecular barcodes. In TCRdb, the 5' RACE reads were re-called with MiXCR into one record per CDR3 protein. This repertoire shows 250,000 or so distinct CDR3 sequences, about 11% found once; its top ten account for roughly 6.8%. The sample holds a few counts of this clonotype. No antigen is known for it. Input material: blood, either unsorted or a sorted T cell fraction (not recorded which). The chain employs TRBV29-1 and TRBJ2-1, with a possible D match to TRBD2 (5 bases). The TCR was taken from a male donor with ankylosing spondylitis or in good health (not recorded which). The CDR3 reads CSVSGRYGNEQFF. In DNA form, the CDR3 reads TGCAGCGTAAGCGGAAGATACGGCAATGAGCAGTTCTTC.